The 13 T cell receptor beta chains below come from one sample, sequenced in a study of CD8+ T cells in alopecia areata (dated by TCRdb to about 2018). The library was produced with the immunoSEQ multiplex PCR assay. RNA was extracted from all samples and reverse transcribed into cDNA, which served as template for TCR sequencing. TCRdb mirrors the immuneACCESS table, restricted to in-frame sequences. Some clones are absent from its copies; in checked studies, under half trace to an unresolved V gene, and the reason for the others is unknown. Here the sample has more than 90,000 clones; 55% to 80% occur a single time. Clones ranked in the top ten supply 2.8% of the sample. The sample comprised CD4+ T cells sorted from blood. These receptors were collected from a human donor in good health.

This clone was seen a few times. The chain combines TRBV19 with TRBJ2-7; possibly TRBD1 for D (6 bases). Germline V gene lookup returns CDR1 LNHDA and CDR2 SQIVND (reference sequence). This CDR3 has 14 amino acids. Trimming shortened V by 1 base and J by 3 bases, and 10 bases separated the two germline ends. CDR3 sequence (DNA): TGTGCCAGTAGTATAGCCGGGACACGCTACGAGCAGTACTTC. Translating gives CASSIAGTRYEQYF.

V gene TRBV25-1 combines with J gene TRBJ1-2; 7 bases are shared with TRBD1. The CDR3 runs 14 residues. Per the germline V gene, CDR1 is MGHDK and CDR2 is SYGVNS. V lost 8 bases to trimming and J lost 7 bases; unmatched junction nucleotides: 13. The CDR3: CASSKGGRESGYTF. CDR3 nucleotides: TGTGCCAGCTCGAAAGGGGGCAGGGAATCTGGCTACACCTTC.

The chain combines TRBV12-5 with TRBJ2-5; D ambiguous. CDR3 size: 14 residues. From germline, CDR1 is LGHNT and CDR2 FRNRAP. Trimming shortened V by 6 bases and J by 5 bases, and 16 bases separated the two germline ends. The CDR3 nucleotides read TGTGCTAGTGGCAATACACAGCTCGGGGAGACCCAGTACTTC. It codes for CASGNTQLGETQYF.

V usage is TRBV30 and J usage is TRBJ1-1; 8 nucleotides agree with TRBD1. V dropped 2 bases and J dropped 2; count of bases not matched to a gene: 13. Germline V lookup: CDR1 GTSNPN, CDR2 SVGIG (reference sequence). There are 17 residues in the CDR3. CDR3 protein: CAWSLWTGKGQNTEAFF. CDR3 coding DNA: TGTGCCTGGAGTCTTTGGACAGGGAAAGGCCAAAACACTGAAGCTTTCTTT.

The chain couples TRBV7-9 to TRBJ2-3; D is tentatively TRBD1 or TRBD2 (5 bases each). This CDR3 is 15 amino acids long. V was clipped by 6 bases and J by 2 bases, with 15 bases between them. Germline V gene sequence: CDR1 SEHNR, CDR2 FQNEAQ (reference sequence). The CDR3 DNA is TGTGCCAGCAGTTCGAGGGACCTTCTCACAGATACGCAGTATTTT. Protein: CASSSRDLLTDTQYF.

This clone was detected a few times. This sequence joins TRBV2 and TRBJ1-1; TRBD1 matches at 8 bases. Unmatched junction bases numbered 3, after V lost 6 bases and J lost 0 bases. The CDR3 runs 14 residues. Germline V lookup: CDR1 SNHLY, CDR2 FYNNEI. CDR3 nucleotides: TGTGCCAGCAGGCCGGGACAGGTGAACACTGAAGCTTTCTTT. It is translated as CASRPGQVNTEAFF.

The CDR3 reads CASSLGTGTTLEAFF. The CDR3 nucleotides are TGTGCCAGCAGTCTTGGTACCGGGACAACTCTTGAAGCTTTCTTT. The V and J genes are TRBV27 and TRBJ1-1; TRBD1 might be the D (6 bases). The CDR3 extends over 15 amino acids. CDR1 and CDR2 (germline): MNHEY, SMNVEV (reference sequence). Trimming stripped 5 bases from V and 7 bases from J, with 20 bases between.

V and J are TRBV5-1 and TRBJ2-2; TRBD1 agrees at 9 bases. From germline, CDR1 is SGHRS and CDR2 YFSETQ. The V gene end was trimmed by 7 bases and the J gene end by 6 bases; junction bases not matched to a gene: 16. This CDR3 is 17 amino acids long. CDR3 sequence: CASSFHIGTGSAGELFF. In DNA form, the CDR3 reads TGCGCCAGCTCGTTTCATATTGGGACAGGGTCAGCCGGGGAGCTGTTTTTT.

The chain combines TRBV29-1 with TRBJ2-7; D remains ambiguous. This CDR3 has 14 amino acids. From germline, CDR1 is SQVTM and CDR2 ANQGSEA. V lost 4 bases and J 0 bases, leaving 13 bases between the germline ends. CDR3 DNA: TGCAGCGTTGTCGTAACGAGGAGCTCCTACGAGCAGTACTTC. This translates into CSVVVTRSSYEQYF.

The rearrangement links TRBV6-5 to TRBJ2-5, with 7 positions matching TRBD2. In germline, CDR1 is MNHEY, CDR2 SVGAGI. Trimming at V came to 6 bases and at J to 7 bases, leaving 14 bases not matched to a gene. The CDR3 contains 15 residues. The CDR3 reads CASSQSGLKRGTQYF. The CDR3 DNA sequence: TGTGCCAGCAGCCAGTCGGGACTAAAGAGGGGGACCCAGTACTTC.

This clone has more than one count but fewer than ten. V and J are TRBV19 and TRBJ2-7; 9 bases fit TRBD1. J gave up 0 bases and V 1 base, and 1 base lay outside the gene matches. This CDR3 has 15 residues. The germline V gene encodes CDR1 LNHDA and CDR2 SQIVND (reference sequence). CDR3 DNA sequence: TGTGCCAGTAGTATAGCGACAGGGGGCTCCTACGAGCAGTACTTC. It is translated as CASSIATGGSYEQYF.

V is TRBV5-1 and J is TRBJ1-1; D ambiguous. This CDR3 spans 14 amino acids. The germline gives CDR1 SGHRS, CDR2 YFSETQ. V lost 6 bases and J 0 bases, leaving 12 bases between the germline ends. The CDR3 coding sequence is TGCGCCAGCAATGACGGATACATGAACACTGAAGCTTTCTTT. This codes for CASNDGYMNTEAFF.

The CDR3 DNA is TGTGCCAGCAGCCCCACGGGTGCCAGAGATACCAAAAACATTCAGTACTTC. It is translated as CASSPTGARDTKNIQYF. The rearrangement joins TRBV5-4 to TRBJ2-4; D not certain. The CDR3 extends over 17 amino acids. Germline CDR1 SGHNT, CDR2 YYREEE (reference sequence). V dropped 4 bases and J dropped 2 bases, with 19 bases sitting between them. Looking up the rest from reference TRBV5-4 and TRBJ2-4 gives the full variable domain: ETGVTQSPTHLIKTRGQQVTLRCSSQSGHNTVSWYQQALGQGPQFIFQYYREEENGRGNFPPRFSGLQFPNYSSELNVNALELDDSALYLCASSPTGARDTKNIQYFGAGTRLSVL.